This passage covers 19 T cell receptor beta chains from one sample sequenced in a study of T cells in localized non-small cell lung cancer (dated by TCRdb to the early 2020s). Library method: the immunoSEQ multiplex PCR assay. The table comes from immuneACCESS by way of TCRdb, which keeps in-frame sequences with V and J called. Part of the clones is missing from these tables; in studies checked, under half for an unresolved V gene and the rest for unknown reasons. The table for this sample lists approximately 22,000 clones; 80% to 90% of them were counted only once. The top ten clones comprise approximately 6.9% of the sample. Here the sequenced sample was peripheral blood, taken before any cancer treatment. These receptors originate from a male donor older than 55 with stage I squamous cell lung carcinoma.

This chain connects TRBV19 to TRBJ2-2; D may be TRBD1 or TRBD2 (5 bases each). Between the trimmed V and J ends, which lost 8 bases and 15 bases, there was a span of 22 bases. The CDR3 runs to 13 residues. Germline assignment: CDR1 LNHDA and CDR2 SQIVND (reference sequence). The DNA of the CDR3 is TGTGCCAGTGATACGGGACGGCTGCGGAAGGTGTTTTTT. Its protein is CASDTGRLRKVFF.

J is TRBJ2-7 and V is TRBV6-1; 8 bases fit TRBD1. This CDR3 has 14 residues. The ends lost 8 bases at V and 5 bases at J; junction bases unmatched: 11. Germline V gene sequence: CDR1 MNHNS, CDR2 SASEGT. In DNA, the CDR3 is TGTGCCAGCCGCCCCAGGGGGCGCATCCACGAGCAGTACTTC. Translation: CASRPRGRIHEQYF.

CDR3 amino acids: CASSFGTSGGTDTQYF. The CDR3 DNA reads TGTGCCAGCAGTTTCGGGACTAGCGGGGGCACAGATACGCAGTATTTT. This chain links TRBV6-6 with TRBJ2-3, with TRBD2 matching 13 bases. Trimming cost V 4 bases and J 1 base; bases outside gene matches: 2. The CDR3 is made up of 16 amino acids. CDR1 is MNHNY and CDR2 is SVGAGI in the germline V gene (reference sequence).

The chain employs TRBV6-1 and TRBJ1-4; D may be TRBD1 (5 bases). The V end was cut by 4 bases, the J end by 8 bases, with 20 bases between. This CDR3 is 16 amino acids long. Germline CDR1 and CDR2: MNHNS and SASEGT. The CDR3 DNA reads TGTGCCAGCAGTGGACGGGACGGAATAGTAGGGGAAAAACTGTTTTTT. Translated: CASSGRDGIVGEKLFF.

The CDR3 is CASRVGPTTEQYF. Written as DNA, the CDR3 is TGTGCCAGCAGGGTGGGTCCGACCACCGAGCAGTACTTC. The chain joins TRBV2 to TRBJ2-7, with D hard to call. With 6 bases removed from V and 6 bases from J, the gap between germline ends came to 15 bases. The CDR3 contains 13 residues. From germline, CDR1 is SNHLY and CDR2 FYNNEI.

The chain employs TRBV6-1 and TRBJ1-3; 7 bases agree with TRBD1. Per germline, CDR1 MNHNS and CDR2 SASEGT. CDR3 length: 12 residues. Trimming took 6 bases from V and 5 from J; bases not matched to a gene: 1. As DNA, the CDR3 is TGTGCCAGCAGAGGGGGCAGAAACACCATATATTTT. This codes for CASRGGRNTIYF.

DNA for the CDR3: TGTGCCAGCAGGCCCCCGGGACTAGCTTTGGCCGGGGAGCTGTTTTTT. The encoded protein is CASRPPGLALAGELFF. This rearrangement joins TRBV7-2 to TRBJ2-2; 9 bases map to TRBD2. V was pared by 6 bases and J by 6 bases, with 11 bases of the junction left unmatched. CDR3 length equals 16 residues. Per germline, CDR1 SGHTA and CDR2 FQGNSA. Together with reference TRBV7-2 and TRBJ2-2, the CDR3 gives the full variable domain: GAGVSQSPSNKVTEKGKDVELRCDPISGHTALYWYRQSLGQGLEFLIYFQGNSAPDKSGLPSDRFSAERTGGSVSTLTIQRTQQEDSAVYLCASRPPGLALAGELFFGEGSRLTVL.

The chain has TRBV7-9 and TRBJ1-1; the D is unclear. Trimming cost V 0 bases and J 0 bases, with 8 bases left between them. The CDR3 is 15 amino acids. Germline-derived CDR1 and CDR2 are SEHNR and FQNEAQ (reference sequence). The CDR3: CASSLAGDLNTEAFF. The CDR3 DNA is TGTGCCAGCAGCTTAGCGGGAGACCTGAACACTGAAGCTTTCTTT.

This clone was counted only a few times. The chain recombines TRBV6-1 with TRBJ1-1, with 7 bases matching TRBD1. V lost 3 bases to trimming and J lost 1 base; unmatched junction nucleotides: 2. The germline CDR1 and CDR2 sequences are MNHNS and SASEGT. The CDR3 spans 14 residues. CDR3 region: CASSEGQRNTEAFF. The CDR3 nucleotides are TGTGCCAGCAGTGAGGGACAGAGGAACACTGAAGCTTTCTTT.

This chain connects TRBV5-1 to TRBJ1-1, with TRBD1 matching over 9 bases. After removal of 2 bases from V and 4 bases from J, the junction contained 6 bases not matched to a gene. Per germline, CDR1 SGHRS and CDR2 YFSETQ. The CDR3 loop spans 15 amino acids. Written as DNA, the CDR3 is TGCGCCAGCAGCTTCTCCGGGACAGGGAGCACTGAAGCTTTCTTT. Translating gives CASSFSGTGSTEAFF.

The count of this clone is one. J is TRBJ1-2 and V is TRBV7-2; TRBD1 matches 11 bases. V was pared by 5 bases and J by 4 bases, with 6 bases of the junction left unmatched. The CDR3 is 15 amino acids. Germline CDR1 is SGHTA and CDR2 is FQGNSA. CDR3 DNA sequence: TGTGCCAGCAGCCCAGGACAGGGGGCGGTCTATGGCTACACCTTC. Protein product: CASSPGQGAVYGYTF. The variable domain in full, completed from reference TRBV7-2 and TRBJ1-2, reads GAGVSQSPSNKVTEKGKDVELRCDPISGHTALYWYRQSLGQGLEFLIYFQGNSAPDKSGLPSDRFSAERTGGSVSTLTIQRTQQEDSAVYLCASSPGQGAVYGYTFGSGTRLTVV.

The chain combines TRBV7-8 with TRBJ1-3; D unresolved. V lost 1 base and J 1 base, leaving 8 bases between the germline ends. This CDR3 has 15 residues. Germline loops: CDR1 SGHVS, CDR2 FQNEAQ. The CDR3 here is CASSLGILSGNTIYF. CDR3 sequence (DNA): TGTGCCAGCAGCTTAGGGATACTTTCTGGAAACACCATATATTTT.

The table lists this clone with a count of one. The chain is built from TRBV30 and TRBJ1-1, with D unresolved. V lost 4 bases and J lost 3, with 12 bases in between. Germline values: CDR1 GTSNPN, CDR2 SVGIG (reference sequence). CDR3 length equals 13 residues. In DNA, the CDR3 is TGTGCCTGGAATCAGCGGTGGGACACTGAAGCTTTCTTT. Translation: CAWNQRWDTEAFF. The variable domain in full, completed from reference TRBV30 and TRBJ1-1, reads SQTIHQWPATLVQPVGSPLSLECTVEGTSNPNLYWYRQAAGRGLQLLFYSVGIGQISSEVPQNLSASRPQDRQFILSSKKLLLSDSGFYLCAWNQRWDTEAFFGQGTRLTVV.

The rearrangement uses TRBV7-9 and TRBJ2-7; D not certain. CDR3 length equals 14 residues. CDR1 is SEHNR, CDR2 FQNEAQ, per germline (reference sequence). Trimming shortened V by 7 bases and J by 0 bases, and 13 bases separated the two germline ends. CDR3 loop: CASNQGGPSYEQYF. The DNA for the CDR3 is TGTGCCAGCAACCAAGGCGGTCCCTCCTACGAGCAGTACTTC.

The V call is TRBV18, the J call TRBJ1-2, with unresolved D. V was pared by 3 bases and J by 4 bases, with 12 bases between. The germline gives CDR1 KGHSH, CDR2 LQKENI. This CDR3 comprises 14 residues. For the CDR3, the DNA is TGTGCCAGCTCACCTGGCAGGCCGACCTATGGCTACACCTTC. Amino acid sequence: CASSPGRPTYGYTF. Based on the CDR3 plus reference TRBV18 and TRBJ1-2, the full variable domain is NAGVMQNPRHLVRRRGQEARLRCSPMKGHSHVYWYRQLPEEGLKFMVYLQKENIIDESGMPKERFSAEFPKEGPSILRIQQVVRGDSAAYFCASSPGRPTYGYTFGSGTRLTVV.

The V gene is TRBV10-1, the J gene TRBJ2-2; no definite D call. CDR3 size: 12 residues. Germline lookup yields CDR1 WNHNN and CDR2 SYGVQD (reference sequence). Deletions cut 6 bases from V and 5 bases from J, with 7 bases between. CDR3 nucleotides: TGCGCCAGCAGCCAATTTACCGGGGAGCTGTTTTTT. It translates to CASSQFTGELFF.

CDR3 amino acids: CASSRRQGDSYNSPLHF. CDR3 nucleotides: TGCGCCAGCAGCCGACGACAGGGAGACTCCTATAATTCACCCCTCCACTTT. The V gene is TRBV5-1, the J gene TRBJ1-6, with 7 bases that match TRBD1. After removal of 4 bases from V and 0 bases from J, the junction contained 7 bases not matched to a gene. The length of the CDR3 is 17 residues. Germline V gene data show CDR1 as SGHRS and CDR2 as YFSETQ.

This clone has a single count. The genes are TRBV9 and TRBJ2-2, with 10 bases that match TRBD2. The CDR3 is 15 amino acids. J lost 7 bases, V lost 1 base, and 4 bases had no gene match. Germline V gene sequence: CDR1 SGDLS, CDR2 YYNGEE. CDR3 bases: TGTGCCAGCAGCGTAAGCGGGGGGGCTGACGGGGAGCTGTTTTTT. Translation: CASSVSGGADGELFF.

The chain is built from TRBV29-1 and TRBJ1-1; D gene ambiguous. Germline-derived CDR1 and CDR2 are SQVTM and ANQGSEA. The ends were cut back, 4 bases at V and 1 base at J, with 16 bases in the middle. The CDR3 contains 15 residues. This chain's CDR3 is CSVAPRAGQNTEAFF. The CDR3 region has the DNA TGCAGCGTTGCCCCTCGAGCAGGCCAGAACACTGAAGCTTTCTTT.